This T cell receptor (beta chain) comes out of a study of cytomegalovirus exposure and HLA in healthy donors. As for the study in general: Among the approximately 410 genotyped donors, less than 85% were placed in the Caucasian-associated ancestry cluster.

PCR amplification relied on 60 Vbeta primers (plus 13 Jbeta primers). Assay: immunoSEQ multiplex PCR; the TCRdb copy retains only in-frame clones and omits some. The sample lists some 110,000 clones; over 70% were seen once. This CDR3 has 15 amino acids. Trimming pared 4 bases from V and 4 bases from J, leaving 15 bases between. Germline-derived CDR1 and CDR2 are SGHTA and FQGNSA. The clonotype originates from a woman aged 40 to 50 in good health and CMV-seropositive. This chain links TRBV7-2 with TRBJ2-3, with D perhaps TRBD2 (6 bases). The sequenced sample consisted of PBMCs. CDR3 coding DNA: TGTGCCAGCAGCTACCAGGGACTTCGGGCAGATACGCAGTATTTT. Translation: CASSYQGLRADTQYF.